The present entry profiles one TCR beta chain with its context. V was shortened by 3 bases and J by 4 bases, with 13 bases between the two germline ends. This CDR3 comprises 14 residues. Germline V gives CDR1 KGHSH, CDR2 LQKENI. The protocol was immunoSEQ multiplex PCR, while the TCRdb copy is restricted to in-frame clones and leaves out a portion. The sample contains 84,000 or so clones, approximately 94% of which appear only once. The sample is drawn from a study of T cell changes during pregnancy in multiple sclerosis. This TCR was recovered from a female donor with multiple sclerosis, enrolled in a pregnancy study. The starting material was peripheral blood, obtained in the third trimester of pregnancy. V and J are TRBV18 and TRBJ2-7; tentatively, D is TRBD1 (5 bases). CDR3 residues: CASSPTVRLYEQYF. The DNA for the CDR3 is TGTGCCAGCTCACCGACAGTGAGGTTGTACGAGCAGTACTTC.